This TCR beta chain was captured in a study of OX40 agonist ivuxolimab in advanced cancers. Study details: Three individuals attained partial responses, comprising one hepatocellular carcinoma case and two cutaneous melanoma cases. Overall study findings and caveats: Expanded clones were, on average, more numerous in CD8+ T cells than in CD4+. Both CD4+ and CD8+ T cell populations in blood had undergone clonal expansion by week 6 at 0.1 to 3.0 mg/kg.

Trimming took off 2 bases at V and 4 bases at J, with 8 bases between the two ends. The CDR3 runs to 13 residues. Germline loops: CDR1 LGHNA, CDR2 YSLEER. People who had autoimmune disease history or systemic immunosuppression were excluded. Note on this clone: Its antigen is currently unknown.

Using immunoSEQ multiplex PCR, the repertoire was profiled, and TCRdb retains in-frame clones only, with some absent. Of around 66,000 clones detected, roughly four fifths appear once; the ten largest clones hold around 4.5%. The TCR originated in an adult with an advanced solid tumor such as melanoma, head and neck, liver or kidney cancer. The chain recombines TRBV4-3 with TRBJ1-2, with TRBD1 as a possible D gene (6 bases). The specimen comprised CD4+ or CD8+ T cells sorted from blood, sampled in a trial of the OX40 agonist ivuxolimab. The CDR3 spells CASSQTGIYGYTF. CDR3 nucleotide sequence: TGCGCCAGCAGCCAAACAGGGATCTATGGCTACACCTTC.